A single sample is the source of the 10 T cell receptor beta chains below, sequenced in a study of blood T cell repertoires in COVID-19. The data were produced by immunoSEQ multiplex PCR, yet TCRdb's version contains in-frame clones alone and is incomplete. In the table there are a few hundred thousand clones, roughly 89% of which are singletons. The sequencing sample was made of peripheral blood. The receptors stem from a woman aged 55-70 years with COVID-19, enrolled during active disease.

V is TRBV29-1 and J is TRBJ1-2; D might be TRBD1 (6 bases). This CDR3 is built from 16 residues. From germline, CDR1 is SQVTM and CDR2 ANQGSEA. The V end was cut by 8 bases, the J end by 4 bases, with 26 bases between. The CDR3 loop is CSSLGVQGPTAYGYTF. For the CDR3, the DNA is TGCAGCTCATTGGGGGTACAGGGACCCACTGCCTATGGCTACACCTTC.

This chain joins TRBV15 and TRBJ1-1, with a weak D call TRBD1 (5 bases). The V end was cut by 1 base, the J end by 6 bases, with 9 bases between. This CDR3 region has 13 residues. CDR1 is LNHNV and CDR2 is YYDKDF in the germline V gene (reference sequence). CDR3 region: CATSRAGGSEAFF. The CDR3 coding sequence is TGTGCCACCAGCAGAGCGGGGGGGTCTGAAGCTTTCTTT.

The chain employs TRBV25-1 and TRBJ2-5, with TRBD1 matching over 7 bases. V gave up 2 bases and J gave up 0 bases; unmatched junction bases: 3. The CDR3 has 15 amino acids. Germline values: CDR1 MGHDK, CDR2 SYGVNS. CDR3 nucleotides: TGTGCCAGCAGTGAAGGGGGACAGCACCAAGAGACCCAGTACTTC. This encodes CASSEGGQHQETQYF.

The chain links TRBV18 to TRBJ1-1; D is unresolved. Trimming removed 0 bases from V and 5 bases from J, with 13 bases in between. CDR3 length equals 15 residues. CDR1 and CDR2 from the germline V gene are KGHSH and LQKENI. This chain's CDR3 is CASSPPRVKATEAFF. In nucleotides, the CDR3 is TGTGCCAGCTCACCACCGAGGGTAAAGGCTACTGAAGCTTTCTTT.

This rearrangement joins TRBV5-4 to TRBJ1-1; a possible D gene is TRBD1 (5 bases). The V end was cut by 4 bases, the J end by 0 bases, with 16 bases between. From germline, CDR1 is SGHNT and CDR2 YYREEE (reference sequence). CDR3 length equals 16 residues. The CDR3 coding sequence is TGTGCCAGCAGCGGTCCCCAGGGCTTTCTGAACACTGAAGCTTTCTTT. It translates to CASSGPQGFLNTEAFF.

The rearrangement uses TRBV12-3 or TRBV12-4 and TRBJ2-3; D might be TRBD1 (5 bases). The CDR3 extends over 12 amino acids. Trimming shortened V by 6 bases and J by 6 bases, and 10 bases separated the two germline ends. In DNA form, the CDR3 reads TGTGCCAGCAGGAAGACAGCCGATACGCAGTATTTT. Protein: CASRKTADTQYF.

The chain is built from TRBV2 and TRBJ1-2; D possibly corresponds to TRBD1 (5 bases). CDR3 length equals 16 residues. The germline gives CDR1 SNHLY, CDR2 FYNNEI. V gave up 0 bases and J gave up 3 bases, with 14 bases separating them. CDR3 nucleotides: TGTGCCAGCAGTGAAGCCCCTCTCAGGGTTGACTATGGCTACACCTTC. Residues: CASSEAPLRVDYGYTF.

This clone was observed a handful of times. The rearrangement links TRBV27 to TRBJ1-6, with 10 nucleotides matching TRBD1. CDR1 and CDR2 from the germline V gene are MNHEY and SMNVEV (reference sequence). This CDR3 comprises 15 residues. With V trimmed by 3 bases and J by 7 bases, 3 bases remained unmatched. This chain's CDR3 is CASSFGTGVNSPLHF. CDR3 coding DNA: TGTGCCAGCAGTTTCGGGACAGGGGTGAATTCACCCCTCCACTTT.

This chain uses TRBV5-1 with TRBJ2-7; D is perhaps TRBD1 (6 bases). The CDR3 has 14 amino acids. The V gene's germline CDR1 is SGHRS and CDR2 YFSETQ. Deletions cut 4 bases from V and 5 bases from J, with 16 bases between. CDR3 residues: CASSERQVFDEQYF. CDR3 bases: TGCGCCAGCAGCGAGCGACAGGTCTTTGACGAGCAGTACTTC.

This clone was seen a handful of times. The J gene is TRBJ1-5, the V gene TRBV6-5, with 7 bases lining up with TRBD1. Per germline, CDR1 MNHEY and CDR2 SVGAGI. CDR3 length equals 13 residues. Trimming removed 6 bases from V and 8 bases from J; junction bases left unmatched: 7. In nucleotides, the CDR3 is TGTGCCAGCAGCCAACAGGGGCGGGAGCCCCAGCATTTT. Translated: CASSQQGREPQHF.